A single sample is the source of the 7 T cell receptor beta chains below, sequenced in a study of T-cell reconstitution after alpha-beta-depleted transplantation in children. The TCRbeta library incorporated unique molecular identifiers. TCRdb called the PCR reads again in MiXCR, with one record for every CDR3 protein. The sample has more than 200,000 distinct CDR3 sequences; approximately 15% are singletons. The sequencing used PBMCs, mostly from graft donor cells, collected 360 days after TCRalphabeta/CD19-depleted stem cell transplant. The receptors were sampled from a male patient aged 2 to 10 who had a stem cell transplant for acute lymphoblastic leukemia, so the T cells may come from the graft donor.

The CDR3 sequence is CASSQQDTGELFF. DNA for the CDR3: TGTGCCAGCTCACAACAGGACACCGGGGAGCTGTTTTTT. The chain carries TRBV18 and TRBJ2-2; TRBD1 might be the D (5 bases). Trimming pared 4 bases from V and 3 bases from J, leaving 6 bases between. CDR3 length: 13 residues. Germline V gives CDR1 KGHSH, CDR2 LQKENI.

This clonotype was found a few times. V is TRBV2 and J is TRBJ2-1; D is ambiguous. The CDR3 has 13 residues. Germline assignment: CDR1 SNHLY and CDR2 FYNNEI. V shed 3 bases and J shed 6 bases, with 9 bases lying between them. In DNA form, the CDR3 reads TGTGCCAGCAGTGAGGAAAGATTCAATGAGCAGTTCTTC. This sequence encodes CASSEERFNEQFF.

The chain uses TRBV20-1 and TRBJ1-5; 7 positions agree with TRBD1. CDR3 length equals 18 residues. V was clipped by 6 bases and J by 0 bases; unmatched bases: 17. Germline-derived CDR1 and CDR2 are DFQATT and SNEGSKA (reference sequence). CDR3 in amino acids: CSAMHPGQSFYSNQPQHF. CDR3 DNA sequence: TGCAGTGCGATGCACCCGGGACAGAGTTTTTATAGCAATCAGCCCCAGCATTTT.

This clonotype was seen a handful of times. The chain couples TRBV20-1 to TRBJ2-7, with 7 bases identical to TRBD2. This CDR3 contains 15 residues. Germline CDR1 and CDR2: DFQATT and SNEGSKA (reference sequence). With 4 bases clipped from V and 3 bases from J, the junction kept 12 bases outside the gene matches. CDR3 amino acids: CSATGHSRDYYEQYF. The CDR3 coding sequence is TGCAGTGCTACCGGACACAGTCGGGACTACTACGAGCAGTACTTC.

This clonotype was recorded a few times. The gene calls are TRBV29-1 and TRBJ2-1; TRBD2 matches at 11 bases. V shed 4 bases and J 2 bases; nucleotides not matched to a gene: 1. The CDR3 consists of 14 residues. The V gene's germline CDR1 is SQVTM and CDR2 ANQGSEA. CDR3 coding DNA: TGCAGCGTTGTAGCGGGGGGGCCCTACAATGAGCAGTTCTTC. Translation: CSVVAGGPYNEQFF.

This clonotype was counted ten times or more. The chain couples TRBV15 to TRBJ2-5; 8 bases agree with TRBD1. With 5 bases clipped from V and 7 bases from J, the junction kept 15 bases outside the gene matches. Germline CDR1 is LNHNV and CDR2 is YYDKDF (reference sequence). The CDR3 loop spans 16 amino acids. The CDR3: CATSPLDRVQEGTQYF. CDR3 DNA sequence: TGTGCCACCAGCCCCCTGGACAGGGTTCAAGAGGGGACCCAGTACTTC.

This clonotype came up a few times. V and J are TRBV4-1 and TRBJ2-3; 15 bases are shared with TRBD2. Germline CDR1 reads MGHRA; CDR2 reads YSYEKL. This CDR3 spans 20 amino acids. Losses at the gene ends were 0 bases for V and 4 bases for J; bases not matched to a gene: 11. This chain's CDR3 is CASSQEGVPGLAGGADTQYF. For the CDR3, the DNA is TGCGCCAGCAGCCAAGAAGGGGTGCCGGGACTAGCGGGGGGAGCAGATACGCAGTATTTT.